This TCR beta chain was captured by sequencing in a study of cytomegalovirus exposure and HLA in healthy donors. Notes on the study in general: The investigators catalogued 150 to 200 TCR beta chains as cytomegalovirus-associated.

CDR1 is SGHNT and CDR2 is YYREEE in the germline V gene (reference sequence). With 9 bases clipped from V and 4 bases from J, the junction kept 6 bases outside the gene matches. The CDR3 contains 13 residues. A word on this clone: Antigen specificity is unknown.

Libraries were prepared by immunoSEQ multiplex PCR; TCRdb keeps only in-frame clonotypes and omits some of them. This table has about 240,000 clones, around 87% appearing once. This chain links TRBV5-4 with TRBJ2-1, with 8 bases aligning to TRBD1. The clonotype was recovered from a woman in her 30s in good health and CMV-seropositive. The sequenced sample was PBMCs. CDR3 DNA sequence: TGTGCCACCCAGGGGGCGTATTACAATGAGCAGTTCTTC. Its translation is CATQGAYYNEQFF.